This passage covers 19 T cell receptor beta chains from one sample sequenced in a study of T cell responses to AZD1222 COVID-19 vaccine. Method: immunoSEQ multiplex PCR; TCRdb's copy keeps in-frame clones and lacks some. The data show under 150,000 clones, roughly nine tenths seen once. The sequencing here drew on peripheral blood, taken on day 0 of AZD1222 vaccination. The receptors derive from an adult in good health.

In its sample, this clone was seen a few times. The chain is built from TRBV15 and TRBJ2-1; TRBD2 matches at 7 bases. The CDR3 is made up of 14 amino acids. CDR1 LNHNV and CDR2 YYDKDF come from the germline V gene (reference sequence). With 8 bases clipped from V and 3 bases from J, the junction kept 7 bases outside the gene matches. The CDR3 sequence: CATSVGGNYNEQFF. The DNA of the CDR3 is TGTGCCACCTCGGTCGGGGGGAACTACAATGAGCAGTTCTTC. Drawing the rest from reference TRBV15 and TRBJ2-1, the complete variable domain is DAMVIQNPRYQVTQFGKPVTLSCSQTLNHNVMYWYQQKSSQAPKLLFHYYDKDFNNEADTPDNFQSRRPNTSFCFLDIRSPGLGDTAMYLCATSVGGNYNEQFFGPGTRLTVL.

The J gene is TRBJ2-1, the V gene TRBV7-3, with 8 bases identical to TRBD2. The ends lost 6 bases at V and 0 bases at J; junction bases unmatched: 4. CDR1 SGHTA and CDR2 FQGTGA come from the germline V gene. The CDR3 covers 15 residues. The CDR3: CASRGGRNSYNEQFF. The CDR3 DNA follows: TGTGCCAGCAGGGGCGGGAGGAACTCCTACAATGAGCAGTTCTTC.

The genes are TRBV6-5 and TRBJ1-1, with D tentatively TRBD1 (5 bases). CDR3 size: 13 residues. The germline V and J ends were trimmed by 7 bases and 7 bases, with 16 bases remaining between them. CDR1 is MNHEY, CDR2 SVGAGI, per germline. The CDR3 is CASTRGVRVEAFF. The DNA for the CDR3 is TGTGCCAGCACTCGAGGGGTCAGGGTTGAAGCTTTCTTT.

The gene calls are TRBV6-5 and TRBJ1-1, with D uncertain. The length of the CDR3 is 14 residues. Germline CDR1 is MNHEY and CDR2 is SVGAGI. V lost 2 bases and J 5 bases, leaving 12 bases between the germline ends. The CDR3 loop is CASSYGPIQTEAFF. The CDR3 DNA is TGTGCCAGCAGTTACGGGCCGATACAGACTGAAGCTTTCTTT.

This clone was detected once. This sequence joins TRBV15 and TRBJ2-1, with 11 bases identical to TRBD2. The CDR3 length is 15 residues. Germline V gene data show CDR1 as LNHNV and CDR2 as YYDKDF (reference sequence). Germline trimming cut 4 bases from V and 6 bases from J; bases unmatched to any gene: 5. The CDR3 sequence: CATSKPGLAVNEQFF. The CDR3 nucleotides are TGTGCCACCAGCAAACCGGGACTAGCGGTCAATGAGCAGTTCTTC. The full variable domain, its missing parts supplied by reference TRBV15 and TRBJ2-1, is DAMVIQNPRYQVTQFGKPVTLSCSQTLNHNVMYWYQQKSSQAPKLLFHYYDKDFNNEADTPDNFQSRRPNTSFCFLDIRSPGLGDTAMYLCATSKPGLAVNEQFFGPGTRLTVL.

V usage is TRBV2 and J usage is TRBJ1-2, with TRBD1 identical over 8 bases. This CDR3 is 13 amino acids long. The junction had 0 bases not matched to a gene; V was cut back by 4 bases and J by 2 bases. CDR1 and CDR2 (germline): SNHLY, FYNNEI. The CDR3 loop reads CASSGQGNYGYTF. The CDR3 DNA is TGTGCCAGCAGTGGACAGGGGAACTATGGCTACACCTTC.

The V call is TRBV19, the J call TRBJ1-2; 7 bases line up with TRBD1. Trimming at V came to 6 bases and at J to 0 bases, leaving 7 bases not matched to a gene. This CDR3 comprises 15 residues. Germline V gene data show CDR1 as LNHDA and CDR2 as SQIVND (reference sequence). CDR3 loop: CASSGPGTANYGYTF. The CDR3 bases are TGTGCCAGTAGCGGCCCCGGGACAGCTAACTATGGCTACACCTTC.

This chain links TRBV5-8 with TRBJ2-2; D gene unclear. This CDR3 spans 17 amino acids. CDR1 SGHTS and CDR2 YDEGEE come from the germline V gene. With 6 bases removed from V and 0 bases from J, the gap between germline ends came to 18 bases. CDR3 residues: CASTSLQVKANTGELFF. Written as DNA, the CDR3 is TGTGCCAGCACCTCACTCCAGGTTAAAGCGAACACCGGGGAGCTGTTTTTT.

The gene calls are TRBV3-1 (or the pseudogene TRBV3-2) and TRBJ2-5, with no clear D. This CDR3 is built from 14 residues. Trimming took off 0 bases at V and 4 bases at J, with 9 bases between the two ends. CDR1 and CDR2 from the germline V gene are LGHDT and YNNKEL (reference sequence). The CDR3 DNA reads TGTGCCAGCAGCCAAGATAGTGGACGAGAGACCCAGTACTTC. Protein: CASSQDSGRETQYF.

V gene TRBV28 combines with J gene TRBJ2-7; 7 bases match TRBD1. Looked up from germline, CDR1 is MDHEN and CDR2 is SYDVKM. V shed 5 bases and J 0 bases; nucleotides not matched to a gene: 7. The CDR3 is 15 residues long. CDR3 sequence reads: CASSRRQGDSYEQYF. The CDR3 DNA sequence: TGTGCCAGCAGTCGACGACAGGGTGACTCCTACGAGCAGTACTTC. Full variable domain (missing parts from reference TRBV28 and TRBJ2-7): DVKVTQSSRYLVKRTGEKVFLECVQDMDHENMFWYRQDPGLGLRLIYFSYDVKMKEKGDIPEGYSVSREKKERFSLILESASTNQTSMYLCASSRRQGDSYEQYFGPGTRLTVT.

CDR3 protein: CASSHAGAPFLEAFF. CDR3 DNA: TGCGCCAGCAGCCACGCAGGGGCCCCCTTTCTTGAAGCTTTCTTT. The chain recombines TRBV4-1 with TRBJ1-1; D is perhaps TRBD1 (6 bases). V lost 3 bases and J lost 7, with 18 bases in between. This CDR3 is built from 15 residues. The germline V gene encodes CDR1 MGHRA and CDR2 YSYEKL.

CDR3 in DNA: TGTGCCAGCAGTTTACAGCCAGGGGAATATGGCTACACCTTC. Its protein product is CASSLQPGEYGYTF. The rearrangement joins TRBV27 to TRBJ1-2; perhaps TRBD1 as D (6 bases). The CDR3 runs 14 residues. Trimming took 2 bases from V and 5 from J, leaving 12 bases between them. Germline lookup yields CDR1 MNHEY and CDR2 SMNVEV (reference sequence).

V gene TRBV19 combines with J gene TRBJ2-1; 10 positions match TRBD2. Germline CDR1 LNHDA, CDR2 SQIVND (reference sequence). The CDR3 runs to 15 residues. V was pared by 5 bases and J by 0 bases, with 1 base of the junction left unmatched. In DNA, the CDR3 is TGTGCCAGTAGTCCTAGCGGGAGCTCCTACAATGAGCAGTTCTTC. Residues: CASSPSGSSYNEQFF.

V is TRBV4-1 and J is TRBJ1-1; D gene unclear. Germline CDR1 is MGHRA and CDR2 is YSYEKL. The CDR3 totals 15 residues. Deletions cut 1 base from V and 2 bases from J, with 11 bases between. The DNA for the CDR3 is TGCGCCAGCAGCCAAGGCGCTCACAGAAACACTGAAGCTTTCTTT. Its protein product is CASSQGAHRNTEAFF.

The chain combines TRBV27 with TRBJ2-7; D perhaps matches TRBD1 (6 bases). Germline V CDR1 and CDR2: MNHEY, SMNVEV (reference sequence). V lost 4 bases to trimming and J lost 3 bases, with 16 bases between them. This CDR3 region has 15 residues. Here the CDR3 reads CASSSSTGSVYEQYF. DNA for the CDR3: TGTGCCAGCAGTTCCTCGACAGGATCCGTCTACGAGCAGTACTTC.

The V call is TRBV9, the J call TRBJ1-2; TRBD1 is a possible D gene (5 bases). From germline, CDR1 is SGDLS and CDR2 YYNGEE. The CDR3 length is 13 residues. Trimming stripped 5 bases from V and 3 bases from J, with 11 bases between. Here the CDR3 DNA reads TGTGCCAGCAGTTGGGACTTCCACTATGGCTACACCTTC. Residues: CASSWDFHYGYTF.

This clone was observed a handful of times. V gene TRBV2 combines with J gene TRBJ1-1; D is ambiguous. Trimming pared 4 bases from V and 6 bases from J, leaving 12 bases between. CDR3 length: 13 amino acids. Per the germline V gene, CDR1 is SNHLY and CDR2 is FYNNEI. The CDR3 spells CASSAPAIPEAFF. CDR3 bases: TGTGCCAGCAGTGCGCCGGCCATCCCTGAAGCTTTCTTT.

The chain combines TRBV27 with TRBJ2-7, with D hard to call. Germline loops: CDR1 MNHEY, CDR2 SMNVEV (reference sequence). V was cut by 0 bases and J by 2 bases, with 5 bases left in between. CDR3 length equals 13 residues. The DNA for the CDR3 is TGTGCCAGCAGTTTATCCTCGACCTACGAGCAGTACTTC. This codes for CASSLSSTYEQYF.

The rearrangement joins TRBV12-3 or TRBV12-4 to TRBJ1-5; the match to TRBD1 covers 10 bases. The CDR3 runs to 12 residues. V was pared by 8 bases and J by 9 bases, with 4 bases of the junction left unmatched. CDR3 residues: CASQTGGPPQHF. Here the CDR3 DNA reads TGTGCCAGCCAGACAGGGGGCCCGCCCCAGCATTTT.